Listed below are T cell receptor beta chains from one sample, sequenced in a study of blood T cell repertoires in COVID-19. The protocol was immunoSEQ multiplex PCR, while the TCRdb copy is restricted to in-frame clones and leaves out a portion. The repertoire holds about 190,000 clones, with about 88% as singletons. Source material: PBMCs or T cells enriched from blood (not recorded which). Receptors were obtained from a woman between 40 and 55 years old in a cohort exposed to, infected with or recovered from COVID-19 (not recorded which). Both conserved end residues are part of each CDR3. A D gene is named only where the DNA matches it firmly. The size field is filled for only some rows; it gives once, few, many or a size class.

TRBV4-1	TRBD2	.	TRBJ2-5	TGCGCCAGCAGCCAAGCGTCCGGGACTAGCTCTTCGGAGACCCAGTACTTC	CASSQASGTSSSETQYF
TRBV11-2	TRBD2	.	TRBJ2-7	TGTGCCAGCAGCTTAGTCGGCAGGCTAGCGGGGATCTACGAGCAGTACTTC	CASSLVGRLAGIYEQYF
TRBV3-1/TRBV3-2	.	.	TRBJ1-1	TGTGCCAGCAGCCAAGGTAATACTCAAGCTTTCTTT	CASSQGNTQAFF
TRBV4-2	.	.	TRBJ2-7	TGTGCCAGCAGCCCCCAAAAAACAGCCTCCTACGAGCAGTACTTC	CASSPQKTASYEQYF
TRBV18	TRBD1	once	TRBJ1-2	TGTGCCAGCTCACTGCCGGGACAGGGAATAGGCTACACCTTC	CASSLPGQGIGYTF
TRBV4-1	.	.	TRBJ1-5	TGCGCCAGCAGCTGGTCGCAGAGGGGCAATCAGCCCCAGCATTTT	CASSWSQRGNQPQHF
TRBV9	TRBD2	.	TRBJ2-1	TGTGCCAGCAGCGTAAAAGTTAGCGGGGGGGCATTCTACAATGAGCAGTTCTTC	CASSVKVSGGAFYNEQFF
TRBV5-1	.	.	TRBJ1-1	TGCGCCAGCAGCTTGTTAGGGGCCTTGAACACTGAAGCTTTCTTT	CASSLLGALNTEAFF
TRBV4-1	TRBD2	once	TRBJ2-1	TGCGCCAGCACCATTAGCGGGGGGGCTAACAATGAGCAGTTCTTC	CASTISGGANNEQFF
TRBV5-4	.	.	TRBJ1-2	TGTGCCAGCAGCTTGAGCGTGTCTAACTATGGCTACACCTTC	CASSLSVSNYGYTF
TRBV25-1	.	.	TRBJ1-2	TGTGCCAGCAGTGAATTTGGGGGGAGCTATGGCTACACCTTC	CASSEFGGSYGYTF
TRBV13	TRBD1	.	TRBJ2-1	TGTGCCAGCAGCCTTAGACAGGGCCGGTTTGAGCAGTTCTTC	CASSLRQGRFEQFF
TRBV7-9	TRBD1	.	TRBJ2-1	TGTGCCAGCAGCTGGATAGGGACAGCCGCAAGCTATGAGCAGTTCTTC	CASSWIGTAASYEQFF
TRBV19	.	.	TRBJ1-5	TGTGCCAGTAGTATTGGCCCGCCGGGTCAAAATCAGCCCCAGCATTTT	CASSIGPPGQNQPQHF
TRBV27	TRBD1	.	TRBJ2-2	TGTGCCAGCAGTTTACAGGGGGCTGGGGAAACCGGGGAGCTGTTTTTT	CASSLQGAGETGELFF
TRBV4-2	TRBD1	.	TRBJ1-1	TGTGCCAGCACCTTGACAGGGGACGCTGAAGCTTTCTTT	CASTLTGDAEAFF
TRBV29-1	TRBD2	.	TRBJ2-5	TGCAGCGTTGAACACCCCTTAGCGGGAGGGCGAGGAGAGACCCAGTACTTC	CSVEHPLAGGRGETQYF
TRBV29-1	TRBD1	.	TRBJ1-1	TGCAGCGTTGTACCGGACAGGGGTGTTACTGAAGCTTTCTTT	CSVVPDRGVTEAFF
TRBV7-2	.	.	TRBJ1-3	TGTGCCAGCGCGGAGTACTCTGGAAACACCATATATTTT	CASAEYSGNTIYF
TRBV6-1	.	.	TRBJ2-1	TGTGCCAGCAGTGACAGGGTCGACTCCTACAATGAGCAGTTCTTC	CASSDRVDSYNEQFF
TRBV27	TRBD2	many	TRBJ2-7	TGTGCCAGCAGCCTTATGGGAGGGGCTTTTCCCTACGAGCAGTACTTC	CASSLMGGAFPYEQYF
TRBV25-1	TRBD1	.	TRBJ1-2	TGTGCCAGCAGTGAATCCAGGGGGCAGGGCTACACCTTC	CASSESRGQGYTF